The 23 T cell receptor beta chains below come from one sample, sequenced in a study of control samples from healthy donors and cancer patients. Assay used: immunoSEQ multiplex PCR; TCRdb lists only in-frame clones, some missing. Of about 49,000 clones in the sample, just over 85% were seen once. The specimen sequenced was PBMCs. All receptors come from a woman between 45 and 60 years old with lung cancer.

The chain uses TRBV2 and TRBJ2-1; a possible D gene is TRBD1 (6 bases). Germline V gene lookup returns CDR1 SNHLY and CDR2 FYNNEI. V lost 4 bases, J lost 7 bases, and 11 bases lay in between. This CDR3 region has 13 residues. The CDR3 sequence: CASSVGRGNEQFF. The CDR3 DNA reads as TGTGCCAGCAGTGTCGGCAGGGGAAATGAGCAGTTCTTC.

This clone appeared a few times. This chain links TRBV14 with TRBJ1-2; D might be TRBD1 (5 bases). V lost 4 bases and J 6 bases, leaving 15 bases between the germline ends. This CDR3 region has 14 residues. Germline CDR1 reads SGHDN; CDR2 reads FVKESK. Written as DNA, the CDR3 is TGTGCCAGCAGCCCAATTGGCAGGGCCCATGGCTACACCTTC. Translation: CASSPIGRAHGYTF.

The chain combines TRBV5-7 with TRBJ2-6, with a possible D match to TRBD1 (6 bases). TRBV5-7 is classed as an ORF, of uncertain function. Trimming took off 4 bases at V and 1 base at J, with 18 bases between the two ends. This CDR3 has 18 residues. The CDR3 spells CASSLWTAQRSGANVLTF. As DNA, the CDR3 is TGTGCCAGCAGCCTATGGACAGCCCAAAGATCTGGGGCCAACGTCCTGACTTTC.

This clone appeared once. The chain couples TRBV12-5 to TRBJ1-1; 7 bases are a match to TRBD1. Germline-derived CDR1 and CDR2 are LGHNT and FRNRAP. V lost 7 bases and J lost 11; bases outside the gene matches: 10. The CDR3 is 12 amino acids. The CDR3 reads CASAPVDRLAFF. CDR3 in DNA: TGTGCTAGTGCCCCTGTGGACAGGTTGGCTTTCTTT.

This clone counts as medium-sized. Written as DNA, the CDR3 is TGTGCCAGCAGCTTACGAGCCGGGGTCGGCTACACCTTC. This sequence encodes CASSLRAGVGYTF. The chain employs TRBV7-9 and TRBJ1-2; D remains ambiguous. The CDR3 is 13 residues long. V was pared by 2 bases and J by 8 bases, with 12 bases between. Germline lookup yields CDR1 SEHNR and CDR2 FQNEAQ (reference sequence).

The chain is built from TRBV7-8 and TRBJ2-1; D is perhaps TRBD1 or TRBD2 (5 bases each). This CDR3 region has 12 residues. Trimming pared 8 bases from V and 7 bases from J, leaving 12 bases between. The germline V gene encodes CDR1 SGHVS and CDR2 FQNEAQ. The CDR3 sequence: CASAQRGNEQFF. The CDR3 DNA reads as TGTGCCAGCGCCCAGAGGGGTAATGAGCAGTTCTTC.

The chain joins TRBV6-2 or TRBV6-3 to TRBJ1-1; D is perhaps TRBD1 (6 bases). The CDR3 spans 17 residues. V lost 0 bases to trimming and J lost 1 base, with 15 bases between them. Per germline, CDR1 MNHEY and CDR2 SVGEGT. CDR3 sequence (DNA): TGTGCCAGCAGTTACTCTATTGGGGGCCATAAGAACACTGAAGCTTTCTTT. Encoded protein: CASSYSIGGHKNTEAFF.

V gene TRBV4-1 combines with J gene TRBJ2-3; D is undetermined. The germline V gene has CDR1 MGHRA and CDR2 YSYEKL. The CDR3 extends over 14 amino acids. Trimming took off 8 bases at V and 0 bases at J, with 12 bases between the two ends. CDR3 amino acids: CASGRIASTDTQYF. The CDR3 nucleotides are TGCGCCAGCGGACGGATCGCTAGCACAGATACGCAGTATTTT.

The chain carries TRBV28 and TRBJ1-5; no reliable D call. Trimming left V 4 bases short and J 6 bases short, with 10 bases between. The CDR3 totals 13 residues. Germline CDR1 reads MDHEN; CDR2 reads SYDVKM. The CDR3 loop is CASSSGTVQPQHF. CDR3 nucleotides: TGTGCCAGCAGTTCCGGAACCGTTCAGCCCCAGCATTTT.

This chain connects TRBV10-3 to TRBJ1-5; D gene ambiguous. The CDR3 is made up of 15 amino acids. V was shortened by 0 bases and J by 0 bases, with 6 bases between the two germline ends. Per germline, CDR1 ENHRY and CDR2 SYGVKD. This CDR3 is CAISESQHSNQPQHF. DNA of the CDR3: TGTGCCATCAGTGAGTCACAGCATAGCAATCAGCCCCAGCATTTT.

This clone was seen more than once but under ten times. V and J are TRBV4-3 and TRBJ2-7; D is ambiguous. V gave up 4 bases and J gave up 0 bases, with 13 bases separating them. The CDR3 has 15 amino acids. Germline-derived CDR1 and CDR2 are LGHNA and YSLEER. CDR3 coding DNA: TGCGCCAGCAGCCTGGACGGATCGAGCTCCTACGAGCAGTACTTC. Translated: CASSLDGSSSYEQYF.

This clone is a singleton in its sample. The chain has TRBV2 and TRBJ2-7, with D unclear. V was clipped by 2 bases and J by 2 bases, with 10 bases between them. From germline, CDR1 is SNHLY and CDR2 FYNNEI. This CDR3 has 14 amino acids. In DNA form, the CDR3 reads TGTGCCAGCAGTGAATCAGGCAGGACCTACGAGCAGTACTTC. This gives the protein CASSESGRTYEQYF.

The J gene is TRBJ1-4, the V gene TRBV5-6, with 9 bases that match TRBD1. The V and J ends lost 2 bases and 6 bases, in that order; junction bases with no gene match: 5. CDR1 SGHDT and CDR2 YYEEEE come from the germline V gene. This CDR3 has 15 residues. The CDR3 coding sequence is TGTGCCAGCAGCTTTACGACAGGGGGGTATGAAAAACTGTTTTTT. Translating gives CASSFTTGGYEKLFF.

V gene TRBV10-3 combines with J gene TRBJ1-3; D is uncertain. Trimming removed 0 bases from V and 0 bases from J, with 9 bases in between. The CDR3 covers 16 residues. Germline values: CDR1 ENHRY, CDR2 SYGVKD. As DNA, the CDR3 is TGTGCCATCAGTGAGTCTCCGGGAAACTCTGGAAACACCATATATTTT. Protein: CAISESPGNSGNTIYF.

The rearrangement links TRBV5-4 to TRBJ1-1, with TRBD1 matching over 12 bases. V shed 0 bases and J 6 bases; nucleotides not matched to a gene: 6. Germline loops: CDR1 SGHNT, CDR2 YYREEE (reference sequence). The CDR3 length is 16 residues. As DNA, the CDR3 is TGTGCCAGCAGCTTGGCGGGACAGGGGGCTTCTGCTGAAGCTTTCTTT. Its protein is CASSLAGQGASAEAFF. Complete variable domain (other parts from reference TRBV5-4 and TRBJ1-1): ETGVTQSPTHLIKTRGQQVTLRCSSQSGHNTVSWYQQALGQGPQFIFQYYREEENGRGNFPPRFSGLQFPNYSSELNVNALELDDSALYLCASSLAGQGASAEAFFGQGTRLTVV.

V is TRBV27 and J is TRBJ2-7, with D tentatively TRBD2 (5 bases). V dropped 3 bases and J dropped 3 bases, with 9 bases sitting between them. The CDR3 contains 13 residues. CDR1 and CDR2 (germline): MNHEY, SMNVEV (reference sequence). Here the CDR3 reads CASSFSGNYEQYF. The DNA for the CDR3 is TGTGCCAGCAGTTTTTCGGGAAACTACGAGCAGTACTTC.

V and J are TRBV19 and TRBJ2-5, with 9 nucleotides matching TRBD2. Unmatched junction bases numbered 8, after V lost 5 bases and J lost 4 bases. This CDR3 has 15 amino acids. Per germline, CDR1 LNHDA and CDR2 SQIVND (reference sequence). The CDR3, as DNA: TGTGCCAGTAGTTGGACGGGTAGCGGGGGAGAGACCCAGTACTTC. Translation gives CASSWTGSGGETQYF.

The chain is built from TRBV28 and TRBJ1-6; no firm D call. CDR3 length: 14 amino acids. CDR1 and CDR2 from the germline V gene are MDHEN and SYDVKM. The V and J ends lost 6 bases and 8 bases respectively, with 14 bases between them. The CDR3 DNA follows: TGTGCCAGCAGCGAACGGTACGGGGATTCACCCCTCCACTTT. This codes for CASSERYGDSPLHF. Complete variable domain (other parts from reference TRBV28 and TRBJ1-6): DVKVTQSSRYLVKRTGEKVFLECVQDMDHENMFWYRQDPGLGLRLIYFSYDVKMKEKGDIPEGYSVSREKKERFSLILESASTNQTSMYLCASSERYGDSPLHFGNGTRLTVT.

The chain has TRBV25-1 and TRBJ2-3; D possibly corresponds to TRBD1 (6 bases). V was shortened by 3 bases and J by 10 bases, with 20 bases between the two germline ends. Germline V lookup: CDR1 MGHDK, CDR2 SYGVNS. The CDR3 is made up of 15 amino acids. The CDR3 loop reads CASSDPGTIKRAQYF. CDR3 DNA sequence: TGTGCCAGCAGTGACCCCGGGACAATTAAGAGGGCGCAGTATTTT.

The chain links TRBV7-9 to TRBJ1-2; D may be TRBD1 (5 bases). Germline-derived CDR1 and CDR2 are SEHNR and FQNEAQ (reference sequence). Trimming shortened V by 0 bases and J by 8 bases, and 16 bases separated the two germline ends. The CDR3 runs 15 residues. In DNA form, the CDR3 reads TGTGCCAGCAGCTTAGCAGGGGAAGCTAGTCGGGGCTACACCTTC. This codes for CASSLAGEASRGYTF.

This clone has more than one count but fewer than ten. This chain uses TRBV4-1 with TRBJ2-1; perhaps TRBD2 as D (7 bases). Germline V gene data show CDR1 as MGHRA and CDR2 as YSYEKL. The V end was cut by 0 bases, the J end by 0 bases, with 12 bases between. CDR3 length: 17 amino acids. In DNA, the CDR3 is TGCGCCAGCAGCCAAGATGGGAGGGGGAGCTCCTACAATGAGCAGTTCTTC. This codes for CASSQDGRGSSYNEQFF.

The chain is built from TRBV28 and TRBJ1-6, with 9 positions matching TRBD1. V trimming: 8 bases; J trimming: 10 bases; junction bases outside the gene matches: 6. There are 13 residues in the CDR3. Germline V lookup: CDR1 MDHEN, CDR2 SYDVKM. DNA for the CDR3: TGTGCCAGCGAACCGGGACAGGGATCACCCCTCCACTTT. Translation: CASEPGQGSPLHF.

J is TRBJ1-5 and V is TRBV4-2; D is unclear. The CDR3 is made up of 15 amino acids. V was shortened by 0 bases and J by 2 bases, with 8 bases between the two germline ends. The germline gives CDR1 LGHNA, CDR2 YNFKEQ. The CDR3, as DNA: TGTGCCAGCAGCCAAGAAGCATACGGCAATCAGCCCCAGCATTTT. It specifies CASSQEAYGNQPQHF.